This TCR beta chain was recovered during a study of CD8 T cells in Susac syndrome. The T cells that were sequenced for TCR beta were CD8+ and CD4+ cells from blood. TEMRA cells were FACS-enriched, and CD8+ and CD4+ T cells were isolated negatively. This clonotype occurred a few times. Its antigen is not known. Study conclusions and caveats: As the study acknowledged, the number of individuals who were part of its TCR sequencing and HLA analysis was relatively small.

Roughly 0.45 to 1 ug RNA was reverse transcribed with random hexamers. Multiplex immunoSEQ PCR targeted 54 Vbeta and 13 Jbeta TCR beta segments. TCRdb independently ran MiXCR on the immunoSEQ multiplex PCR reads; one entry per CDR3 protein. The sample includes roughly 200,000 distinct CDR3 sequences, 95% seen only once; the top ten take 0.15% to 0.2%. CDR1 is SEHNR and CDR2 is FQNEAQ in the germline V gene (reference sequence). After removal of 5 bases from V and 3 bases from J, the junction contained 3 bases not matched to a gene. CDR3 length: 15 amino acids. The sequenced material came from CD8+ T cells from PBMCs. The chain combines TRBV7-9 with TRBJ2-5; TRBD2 agrees at 13 bases. The clonotype was recovered from a human donor with multiple sclerosis. CDR3 sequence reads: CASSTGTSGEETQYF. For the CDR3, the DNA is TGTGCCAGCAGCACCGGGACTAGCGGGGAAGAGACCCAGTACTTC.